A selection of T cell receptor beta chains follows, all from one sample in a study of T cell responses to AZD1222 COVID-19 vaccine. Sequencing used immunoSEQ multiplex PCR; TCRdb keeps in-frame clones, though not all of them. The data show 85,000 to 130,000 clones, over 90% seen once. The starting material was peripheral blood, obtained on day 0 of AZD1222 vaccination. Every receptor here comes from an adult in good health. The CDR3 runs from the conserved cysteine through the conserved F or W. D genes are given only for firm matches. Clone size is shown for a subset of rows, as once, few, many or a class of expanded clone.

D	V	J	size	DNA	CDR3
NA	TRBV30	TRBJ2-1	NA	TGTGCCGGGTCGAAGTACAATGAGCAGTTCTTC	CAGSKYNEQFF
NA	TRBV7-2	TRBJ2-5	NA	TGTGCCAGCAGCTTACTCCGGGAGACCCAGTACTTC	CASSLLRETQYF
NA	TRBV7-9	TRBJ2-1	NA	TGTGCCAGCAGCCATCCAGGGGGGGCGAATGAGCAGTTCTTC	CASSHPGGANEQFF
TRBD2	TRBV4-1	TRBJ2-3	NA	TGCGCCAGCAGCCAATTCGAGAGGACTAGCGGGAGGCATAGCACAGATACGCAGTATTTT	CASSQFERTSGRHSTDTQYF
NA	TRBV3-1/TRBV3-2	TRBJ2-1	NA	TGTGCCAGCAGCCAACTTATCGGGGGCTCCTACAATGAGCAGTTCTTC	CASSQLIGGSYNEQFF
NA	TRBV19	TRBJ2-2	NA	TGTGCCAGTAGTAGACAGGAGGGGGCGAGCACCGGGGAGCTGTTTTTT	CASSRQEGASTGELFF
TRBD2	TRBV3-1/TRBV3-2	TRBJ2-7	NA	TGTGCCAGCAGCCTGGGGACTAGCGCTACCTACGAGCAGTACTTC	CASSLGTSATYEQYF
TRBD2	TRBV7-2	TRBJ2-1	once	TGTGCCAGCAGCTTAATAGCGGGAGAGAGGGGGCAGTTCTTC	CASSLIAGERGQFF
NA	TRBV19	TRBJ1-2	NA	TGTGCCAGTAGTATAAGACAGGTCTATGGCTACACCTTC	CASSIRQVYGYTF
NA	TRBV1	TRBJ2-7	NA	TGCACCAGCAGCCAAGATCTTTCCCCACAGACCTACGAGCAGTACTTC	CTSSQDLSPQTYEQYF
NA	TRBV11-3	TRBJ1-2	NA	TGTGCCAGCAGCTCCCGGGGGGGTGGCTACACCTTC	CASSSRGGGYTF
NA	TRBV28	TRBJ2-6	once	TGTGCCAGCAGTCCCGAGTCAGGGTACCCTGGGGCCAACGTCCTGACTTTC	CASSPESGYPGANVLTF
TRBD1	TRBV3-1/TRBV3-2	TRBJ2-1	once	TGTGCCAGGGGACAGGTCCACAATGAGCAGTTCTTC	CARGQVHNEQFF
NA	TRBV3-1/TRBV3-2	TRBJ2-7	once	TGTGCCAGCAGCCCAGGCGGCAGGAAGGTCCCCGAGCAGTACTTC	CASSPGGRKVPEQYF
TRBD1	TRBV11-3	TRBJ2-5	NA	TGTGCCAGCAGCCAAGGGGACAGTCAAGAGACCCAGTACTTC	CASSQGDSQETQYF
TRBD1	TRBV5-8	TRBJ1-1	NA	TGTGCCAGCAGCGAAGGGGACAGGGTGAACACTGAAGCTTTCTTT	CASSEGDRVNTEAFF
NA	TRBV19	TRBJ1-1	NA	TGTGCCAGTAGGGGGCCATATGAAGCTTTCTTT	CASRGPYEAFF
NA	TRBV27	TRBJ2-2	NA	TGTGCCAGCAGTTCCCGTGGCTTCGCCGGGGAGCTGTTTTTT	CASSSRGFAGELFF
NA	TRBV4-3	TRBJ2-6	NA	TGCGCCAGCAGCCAAGCGGGCAGGACTGGGGCCAACGTCCTGACTTTC	CASSQAGRTGANVLTF
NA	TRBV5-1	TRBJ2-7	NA	TGCGCCAGCAGCGAAAATTCCCACGAGCAGTACTTC	CASSENSHEQYF
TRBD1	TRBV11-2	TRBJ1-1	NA	TGTGCCAGCAGCTTAGAGGGACAGCCAGGGAACACTGAAGCTTTCTTT	CASSLEGQPGNTEAFF
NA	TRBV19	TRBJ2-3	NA	TGTGCCAGTACCCCTAGAGTGGACACAGATACGCAGTATTTT	CASTPRVDTDTQYF
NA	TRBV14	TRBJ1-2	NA	TGTGCCAGCAGCCGTCTCGAAGGAGGGATCTATGGCTACACCTTC	CASSRLEGGIYGYTF
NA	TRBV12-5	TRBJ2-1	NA	TGTGCTAGTGGTTTGATACCGACAGGATCTCCTGAGCAGTTCTTC	CASGLIPTGSPEQFF
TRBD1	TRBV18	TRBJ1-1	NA	TGTGCCAGCTCACCGTCACAGGGGGGCACTGAAGCTTTCTTT	CASSPSQGGTEAFF
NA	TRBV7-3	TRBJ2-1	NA	TGTGCCAGCAGCTTAAGGGGAGGAACCTACAATGAGCAGTTCTTC	CASSLRGGTYNEQFF
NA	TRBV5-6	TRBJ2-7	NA	TGTGCCAGCAGCGACGGGACACACTACGAGCAGTACTTC	CASSDGTHYEQYF
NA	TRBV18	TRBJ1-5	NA	TGTGCCAGCTCACCCGGGCCCTCCAATCAGCCCCAGCATTTT	CASSPGPSNQPQHF
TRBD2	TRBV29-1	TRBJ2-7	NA	TGCAGCGTTGAACTAGCGGGAGGACGGCAGTACTTC	CSVELAGGRQYF
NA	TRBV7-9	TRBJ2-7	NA	TGTGCCAGCAGCTTAGGGGTTTTAGAGAACGAGCAGTACTTC	CASSLGVLENEQYF
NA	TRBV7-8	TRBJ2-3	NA	TGTGCCAGCAGCTTAGCGGGATCCGCTAGCACAGATACGCAGTATTTT	CASSLAGSASTDTQYF
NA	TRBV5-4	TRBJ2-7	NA	TGTGCCAGCAGTAACGGACAGTCCTACGAGCAGTACTTC	CASSNGQSYEQYF